Following are 30 T cell receptor beta chains from one sample sequenced in a study of Graves' ophthalmopathy and Graves' hyperthyroidism. Amplification from RNA transcripts yielded the TCR beta CDR3 regions. The library came from an HTBI-primed first-round RT-PCR and a second-round multiplex PCR. Using its own MiXCR run on the multiplex PCR reads, TCRdb lists one record per CDR3 protein. The table includes some 150,000 distinct CDR3 sequences, around two fifths detected once. The sample was peripheral blood. These receptors came from a man aged 25-40 years with Graves' ophthalmopathy.

The table lists this clonotype with a count of one. Written as DNA, the CDR3 is TGTGCCAGCTCACCACCGGTCCAGGGAAGGGAGACCCAGTACTTC. As protein: CASSPPVQGRETQYF. The V and J genes are TRBV18 and TRBJ2-5; D might be TRBD1 (5 bases). The germline gives CDR1 KGHSH, CDR2 LQKENI. V lost 0 bases and J lost 5, with 13 bases in between. CDR3 length: 15 residues.

The chain employs TRBV28 and TRBJ2-7, with D maybe TRBD1 (8 bases). The ends were cut back, 8 bases at V and 2 bases at J, with 16 bases in the middle. The germline V gene has CDR1 MDHEN and CDR2 SYDVKM. CDR3 length: 14 residues. The CDR3 coding sequence is TGTGCCAGCGGGGAGCGGGACAGGACCTACGAGCAGTACTTC. Encoded protein: CASGERDRTYEQYF.

This chain links TRBV28 with TRBJ2-5; 13 bases map to TRBD2. There are 16 residues in the CDR3. The J segment lost 13 bases and the V segment lost 4 bases, leaving 15 bases of the junction unmatched. Germline CDR1 and CDR2: MDHEN and SYDVKM. CDR3 region: CASSSPGVLAGGTTYF. CDR3 coding DNA: TGTGCCAGCAGTTCCCCAGGGGTACTAGCGGGAGGGACCACGTACTTC.

This clonotype was seen many times. This chain uses TRBV28 with TRBJ1-1; D not resolved. Looked up from germline, CDR1 is MDHEN and CDR2 is SYDVKM. Trimming cost V 6 bases and J 5 bases, with 10 bases left between them. This CDR3 region has 12 residues. Written as DNA, the CDR3 is TGTGCCAGCAGCCCTCCAGGAACTGAAGCTTTCTTT. Translated, it gives CASSPPGTEAFF. The full variable domain, in which reference TRBV28 and TRBJ1-1 provide the parts outside the CDR3, is DVKVTQSSRYLVKRTGEKVFLECVQDMDHENMFWYRQDPGLGLRLIYFSYDVKMKEKGDIPEGYSVSREKKERFSLILESASTNQTSMYLCASSPPGTEAFFGQGTRLTVV.

Many counts were recorded for this clonotype. The J gene is TRBJ2-7, the V gene TRBV10-3; 8 bases are shared with TRBD2. CDR1 is ENHRY, CDR2 SYGVKD, per germline. The CDR3 consists of 13 residues. V lost 11 bases, J lost 6 bases, and 12 bases stayed unmatched. The CDR3 bases are TGTGCCTCCCTACGGGAGGGCCGCGTCGAGCAGTACTTC. Translation: CASLREGRVEQYF.

This clonotype showed up many times. The CDR3 region is CASSSSLLNQETQYF. CDR3 nucleotides: TGTGCCAGCAGTTCTAGTCTCCTCAACCAAGAGACCCAGTACTTC. V usage is TRBV28 and J usage is TRBJ2-5; D is unresolved. Trimming took off 4 bases at V and 0 bases at J, with 12 bases between the two ends. The germline gives CDR1 MDHEN, CDR2 SYDVKM. This CDR3 contains 15 residues.

The chain joins TRBV6-1 to TRBJ2-7; the match to TRBD2 covers 11 bases. CDR3 length equals 15 residues. Per the germline V gene, CDR1 is MNHNS and CDR2 is SASEGT. V lost 5 bases to trimming and J lost 3 bases; unmatched junction nucleotides: 6. CDR3 loop: CASSRTGTSGYEQYF. The CDR3 nucleotides are TGTGCCAGCAGTCGAACCGGGACTAGCGGCTACGAGCAGTACTTC.

V and J are TRBV24-1 and TRBJ1-1, with 8 nucleotides matching TRBD1. The CDR3 consists of 14 residues. V was clipped by 7 bases and J by 1 base; unmatched bases: 4. Germline CDR1 is KGHDR and CDR2 is SFDVKD. Here the CDR3 reads CATRPGGANTEAFF. CDR3 sequence (DNA): TGTGCCACCAGGCCAGGGGGCGCGAACACTGAAGCTTTCTTT.

The sample holds many counts of this clonotype. J is TRBJ2-7 and V is TRBV5-1; no firm D call. This CDR3 spans 13 amino acids. CDR1 and CDR2 from the germline V gene are SGHRS and YFSETQ. Trimming took off 2 bases at V and 3 bases at J, with 9 bases between the two ends. CDR3 loop: CASSLGRDYEQYF. The DNA for the CDR3 is TGCGCCAGCAGCTTAGGTCGAGACTACGAGCAGTACTTC.

This clonotype was found many times. This chain uses TRBV6-2 or TRBV6-3 with TRBJ1-1; D gene unclear. The CDR3 runs to 13 residues. Trimming removed 4 bases from V and 5 bases from J, with 11 bases in between. Germline CDR1 is MNHEY and CDR2 is SVGEGT. Here the CDR3 DNA reads TGTGCCAGCAGTTTCTTACAGTATACTGAAGCTTTCTTT. Amino acids: CASSFLQYTEAFF.

This clonotype was picked up many times. V and J are TRBV7-3 and TRBJ2-2, with 7 bases that match TRBD1. There are 16 residues in the CDR3. Germline V gene data show CDR1 as SGHTA and CDR2 as FQGTGA. With 1 base clipped from V and 4 bases from J, the junction kept 6 bases outside the gene matches. The CDR3 DNA sequence: TGTGCCAGCAGCTTAATAGGGGGCCGGACCACCGGGGAGCTGTTTTTT. Protein: CASSLIGGRTTGELFF. Using reference TRBV7-3 and TRBJ2-2 for the parts outside the CDR3, the full variable domain is GAGVSQTPSNKVTEKGKYVELRCDPISGHTALYWYRQSLGQGPEFLIYFQGTGAADDSGLPNDRFFAVRPEGSVSTLKIQRTERGDSAVYLCASSLIGGRTTGELFFGEGSRLTVL.

At least ten counts were recorded for this clonotype. This sequence joins TRBV18 and TRBJ1-2; D call uncertain. The V gene lost 0 bases and the J gene lost 3 bases, with 5 bases spanning the gap. The CDR3 totals 13 residues. CDR1 is KGHSH, CDR2 LQKENI, per germline. CDR3 amino acids: CASSPPGHYGYTF. The CDR3 nucleotides read TGTGCCAGCTCACCACCAGGCCACTATGGCTACACCTTC.

The V call is TRBV12-3 or TRBV12-4, the J call TRBJ2-7, with TRBD2 as a possible D gene (6 bases). The V end lost 1 base, the J end lost 4 bases, and 14 bases lay between the germline ends. This CDR3 contains 15 residues. CDR3: CASSLEGGMGYEQYF. The DNA of the CDR3 is TGTGCCAGCAGTTTAGAGGGCGGGATGGGTTACGAGCAGTACTTC.

This clonotype was observed many times. This chain uses TRBV12-3 or TRBV12-4 with TRBJ1-2; tentatively, D is TRBD1 (5 bases). The CDR3 is 14 residues long. The V end lost 5 bases, the J end lost 2 bases, and 12 bases lay between the germline ends. This CDR3 reads CASSPHSGNYGYTF. Written as DNA, the CDR3 is TGTGCCAGCAGTCCCCACTCAGGGAACTATGGCTACACCTTC.

The chain links TRBV6-1 to TRBJ1-2, with D uncertain. This CDR3 has 13 residues. CDR1 and CDR2 from the germline V gene are MNHNS and SASEGT. V was pared by 7 bases and J by 8 bases, with 17 bases between. The CDR3 spells CASTNDVGFGYTF. The CDR3 region has the DNA TGTGCCAGCACCAATGATGTGGGTTTCGGCTACACCTTC.

The DNA of the CDR3 is TGTGCCAGCAGCCCGGGACAGGGGGCTTTCGAGCAGTACTTC. This sequence encodes CASSPGQGAFEQYF. This rearrangement joins TRBV6-1 to TRBJ2-7; 12 positions agree with TRBD1. This CDR3 region has 14 residues. Germline CDR1 MNHNS, CDR2 SASEGT. The J segment lost 6 bases and the V segment lost 6 bases, leaving 6 bases of the junction unmatched.

The rearrangement joins TRBV6-5 to TRBJ1-2; 7 bases align to TRBD1. This CDR3 is built from 15 residues. Germline V gene lookup returns CDR1 MNHEY and CDR2 SVGAGI. J gave up 2 bases and V 0 bases, and 3 bases lay outside the gene matches. The CDR3: CASSYSGQRNYGYTF. The CDR3 bases are TGTGCCAGCAGTTACTCGGGACAGAGGAACTATGGCTACACCTTC.

The V gene is TRBV6-2 or TRBV6-3, the J gene TRBJ1-1; unclear D gene. CDR3 length: 15 residues. Trimming stripped 6 bases from V and 6 bases from J, with 20 bases between. Germline V gene data show CDR1 as MNHEY and CDR2 as SVGEGT. CDR3 protein: CASSPSLPGRPEAFF. The CDR3, as DNA: TGTGCCAGCAGCCCTAGTCTTCCGGGTAGGCCTGAAGCTTTCTTT.

The J gene is TRBJ2-2, the V gene TRBV7-2; either TRBD1 or TRBD2 may fit D (5 bases each). The V end was cut by 0 bases, the J end by 5 bases, with 7 bases between. Germline values: CDR1 SGHTA, CDR2 FQGNSA. The CDR3 loop spans 14 amino acids. CDR3 in DNA: TGTGCCAGCAGCTTAGCGGGACCTACCGGGGAGCTGTTTTTT. It is translated as CASSLAGPTGELFF.

This clonotype was detected many times. Possible read error: a much larger clone is one base away. The chain carries TRBV2 and TRBJ1-1; D might be TRBD1 (5 bases). The CDR3 totals 13 residues. CDR1 is SNHLY and CDR2 is FYNNEI in the germline V gene. Trimming removed 1 base from V and 3 bases from J, with 6 bases in between. This CDR3 is CASSEGGDTEAFF. CDR3 bases: TGTGCCAGCAGTGAAGGGGGGGACACTGAAGCTTTCTTT.

The chain combines TRBV7-2 with TRBJ2-7; 8 bases are shared with TRBD1. Germline CDR1 and CDR2: SGHTA and FQGNSA. This CDR3 spans 14 amino acids. V trimming: 2 bases; J trimming: 2 bases; junction bases outside the gene matches: 2. The CDR3: CASSLNRGTYEQYF. CDR3 nucleotides: TGTGCCAGCAGCTTAAACAGGGGGACCTACGAGCAGTACTTC.

V usage is TRBV6-1 and J usage is TRBJ1-2; D perhaps matches TRBD1 (5 bases). Between the trimmed V and J ends, which lost 6 bases and 3 bases, there was a span of 14 bases. The germline V gene encodes CDR1 MNHNS and CDR2 SASEGT. The CDR3 has 14 amino acids. CDR3 protein: CASRGTGSYYGYTF. The CDR3 DNA reads TGTGCCAGCAGGGGAACAGGATCGTACTATGGCTACACCTTC.

In DNA form, the CDR3 reads TGTGCCAGCAGTTTTTGGCAGACCGGTCAAGAGACCCAGTACTTC. Protein sequence: CASSFWQTGQETQYF. This sequence joins TRBV12-3 or TRBV12-4 and TRBJ2-5; D is unclear. CDR3 length equals 15 residues. Trimming stripped 3 bases from V and 2 bases from J, with 13 bases between.

V gene TRBV7-8 combines with J gene TRBJ2-5, with 14 bases aligning to TRBD2. V lost 5 bases, J lost 5 bases, and 7 bases stayed unmatched. This CDR3 has 16 residues. The germline V gene has CDR1 SGHVS and CDR2 FQNEAQ. The CDR3 DNA reads TGTGCCAGCAGCCCGACTAGCGGGGGGGCTCGGGAGACCCAGTACTTC. Its protein is CASSPTSGGARETQYF.

This clonotype was seen many times. The chain has TRBV4-1 and TRBJ2-7; TRBD1 matches at 7 bases. With V trimmed by 4 bases and J by 2 bases, 5 bases remained unmatched. This CDR3 has 14 amino acids. Germline V CDR1 and CDR2: MGHRA, YSYEKL. In DNA form, the CDR3 reads TGCGCCAGCAGCCGTCTAGGGACAGCCTACGAGCAGTACTTC. It specifies CASSRLGTAYEQYF.

This clonotype was counted at least ten times. This chain joins TRBV5-5 and TRBJ2-6, with D unresolved. V was trimmed by 5 bases and J by 2 bases, leaving 5 bases between them. The germline V gene encodes CDR1 SGHKS and CDR2 YYEKEE (reference sequence). The CDR3 totals 13 residues. DNA for the CDR3: TGTGCCAGCAGGCCCCCTGGGGCCAACGTCCTGACTTTC. Amino acid sequence: CASRPPGANVLTF.

This chain joins TRBV20-1 and TRBJ1-1, with no clear D. Germline CDR1 and CDR2: DFQATT and SNEGSKA (reference sequence). The V end was cut by 3 bases, the J end by 8 bases, with 7 bases between. This CDR3 has 10 amino acids. The CDR3 nucleotides are TGCAGTGCTAGGTGGAGAGAAGCTTTCTTT. This sequence encodes CSARWREAFF.

The V and J genes are TRBV11-2 and TRBJ2-2, with D hard to call. The length of the CDR3 is 14 residues. From germline, CDR1 is SGHAT and CDR2 FQNNGV. The V and J ends lost 6 bases and 3 bases respectively, with 11 bases between them. The CDR3, as DNA: TGTGCCAGCAGTTTACACGATTACACCGGGGAGCTGTTTTTT. It yields the protein CASSLHDYTGELFF. Drawing the rest from reference TRBV11-2 and TRBJ2-2, the complete variable domain is EAGVAQSPRYKIIEKRQSVAFWCNPISGHATLYWYQQILGQGPKLLIQFQNNGVVDDSQLPKDRFSAERLKGVDSTLKIQPAKLEDSAVYLCASSLHDYTGELFFGEGSRLTVL.

The J gene is TRBJ2-7, the V gene TRBV6-5; D is ambiguous. The CDR3 runs to 17 residues. Between the trimmed V and J ends, which lost 0 bases and 2 bases, there was a span of 17 bases. Germline CDR1 MNHEY, CDR2 SVGAGI. CDR3 region: CASSYSSSPGLTYEQYF. The CDR3 DNA reads TGTGCCAGCAGTTACTCTAGTTCCCCGGGCCTTACCTACGAGCAGTACTTC.

V usage is TRBV6-2 or TRBV6-3 and J usage is TRBJ1-2; no clear D gene. The CDR3 covers 14 residues. Germline assignment: CDR1 MNHEY and CDR2 SVGEGT. Trimming pared 5 bases from V and 4 bases from J, leaving 14 bases between. CDR3 coding DNA: TGTGCCAGCAGTCCAAGCCCGGAAGTCTATGGCTACACCTTC. Translation: CASSPSPEVYGYTF.